A selection of T cell receptor beta chains follows, all from one sample in a study of blood T cell repertoires in COVID-19. Method: immunoSEQ multiplex PCR; TCRdb's copy keeps in-frame clones and lacks some. The sample has approximately 160,000 clones; under 90% are singletons. The sequencing input was PBMCs or T cells enriched from blood (not recorded which). The receptors come from a woman between 50 and 59 years old who had recovered from COVID-19. Both conserved end residues are part of each CDR3. The order of the fields is V gene, D gene, CDR3 protein. A D gene is named only where the DNA matches it firmly.

v_call: TRBV3-1/TRBV3-2; d_call: -; cdr3_aa: CASSQDSGGVYGYTF
v_call: TRBV4-2; d_call: -; cdr3_aa: CASSPTQGRETQYF
v_call: TRBV28; d_call: -; cdr3_aa: CASSFPPGETQYF
v_call: TRBV3-1/TRBV3-2; d_call: TRBD1; cdr3_aa: CASSRQGKGYGYTF
v_call: TRBV7-3; d_call: -; cdr3_aa: CASSLSGSGNTIYF
v_call: TRBV18; d_call: TRBD1; cdr3_aa: CASSPPGQVGGNYEQYF
v_call: TRBV19; d_call: -; cdr3_aa: CASRDSLNQPQHF
v_call: TRBV2; d_call: -; cdr3_aa: CASSSDRTDQPQHF
v_call: TRBV20-1; d_call: -; cdr3_aa: CSASGGLHNEQFF
v_call: TRBV15; d_call: -; cdr3_aa: CATSRDTTESTEAFF
v_call: TRBV23-1; d_call: -; cdr3_aa: CASSPEGNTEAFF
v_call: TRBV2; d_call: -; cdr3_aa: CASRYFSTGELFF
v_call: TRBV19; d_call: -; cdr3_aa: CASSIGRLTRSNEQFF
v_call: TRBV29-1; d_call: TRBD2; cdr3_aa: CSVEGTSGSVYEQYF
v_call: TRBV5-1; d_call: -; cdr3_aa: CASSYPGGWNEQFF
v_call: TRBV9; d_call: -; cdr3_aa: CASSVGLSGRNNSPLHF
v_call: TRBV6-2/TRBV6-3; d_call: -; cdr3_aa: CASSYGAPQETQYF
v_call: TRBV6-5; d_call: -; cdr3_aa: CASRKPLAFSYEQYF
v_call: TRBV6-8; d_call: -; cdr3_aa: CPKSLRHRLNEKLFF
v_call: TRBV3-1/TRBV3-2; d_call: TRBD1; cdr3_aa: CASSQDAGGGIYNEQFF
v_call: TRBV18; d_call: TRBD1; cdr3_aa: CASSPTGDYGYTF
v_call: TRBV11-2; d_call: -; cdr3_aa: CASSFSGLSGNEQFF
v_call: TRBV11-3; d_call: TRBD1; cdr3_aa: CASGKNAGTGEGYTF
v_call: TRBV11-2; d_call: -; cdr3_aa: CASSYGTKANTIYF
v_call: TRBV4-1; d_call: TRBD2; cdr3_aa: CASSHQTSGVTDTQYF
v_call: TRBV6-5; d_call: -; cdr3_aa: CATYPGQNTGELFF
v_call: TRBV18; d_call: -; cdr3_aa: CASSPLDLAGYTDTQYF
v_call: TRBV25-1; d_call: -; cdr3_aa: CASSEPLAQGNSYEQYF
v_call: TRBV7-2; d_call: TRBD2; cdr3_aa: CASSRGLAGEGETQYF
v_call: TRBV27; d_call: TRBD2; cdr3_aa: CASRDPGGPLYNEQFF
v_call: TRBV6-2/TRBV6-3; d_call: TRBD1; cdr3_aa: CASSYSDRVTEAFF
v_call: TRBV2; d_call: -; cdr3_aa: CASRPDLATNEKLFF
v_call: TRBV7-6; d_call: -; cdr3_aa: CASSSGGANYGYTF
v_call: TRBV6-2/TRBV6-3; d_call: TRBD2; cdr3_aa: CASSAPGLVYNEQFF
v_call: TRBV19; d_call: TRBD2; cdr3_aa: CASSSAGGSYEQYF
v_call: TRBV18; d_call: -; cdr3_aa: CASSPLIDDRGEAFF
v_call: TRBV9; d_call: TRBD1; cdr3_aa: CASSVIDRGTYNEQFF
v_call: TRBV6-2/TRBV6-3; d_call: -; cdr3_aa: CASSQGSEAFF
v_call: TRBV20-1; d_call: TRBD2; cdr3_aa: CSASRLAVFSYEQYF
v_call: TRBV9; d_call: -; cdr3_aa: CASSTRGGNSPLHF
v_call: TRBV19; d_call: TRBD2; cdr3_aa: CASSVGGSYEQYF
v_call: TRBV7-9; d_call: TRBD1; cdr3_aa: CASSLTGGGTPLHF
v_call: TRBV6-2/TRBV6-3; d_call: TRBD2; cdr3_aa: CASSYGGRPPDTQYF
v_call: TRBV6-5; d_call: -; cdr3_aa: CASSNVHSGANVLTF
v_call: TRBV18; d_call: TRBD1; cdr3_aa: CASSPWASRGVYGYTF
v_call: TRBV6-5; d_call: TRBD1; cdr3_aa: CASSPRQGGNTEAFF
v_call: TRBV5-8; d_call: -; cdr3_aa: CASSLAPTTTYKNIQYF
v_call: TRBV28; d_call: TRBD2; cdr3_aa: CASSGGLVVNEQFF
v_call: TRBV27; d_call: -; cdr3_aa: CASSLWPNEKLFF
v_call: TRBV7-2; d_call: TRBD1; cdr3_aa: CASSHGQGAYEQFF
v_call: TRBV6-5; d_call: -; cdr3_aa: CASSYNPRVDYGYTF
v_call: TRBV14; d_call: TRBD1; cdr3_aa: CASSQQTGASNGYTF
v_call: TRBV19; d_call: TRBD2; cdr3_aa: CASSKTSGGYNEQFF